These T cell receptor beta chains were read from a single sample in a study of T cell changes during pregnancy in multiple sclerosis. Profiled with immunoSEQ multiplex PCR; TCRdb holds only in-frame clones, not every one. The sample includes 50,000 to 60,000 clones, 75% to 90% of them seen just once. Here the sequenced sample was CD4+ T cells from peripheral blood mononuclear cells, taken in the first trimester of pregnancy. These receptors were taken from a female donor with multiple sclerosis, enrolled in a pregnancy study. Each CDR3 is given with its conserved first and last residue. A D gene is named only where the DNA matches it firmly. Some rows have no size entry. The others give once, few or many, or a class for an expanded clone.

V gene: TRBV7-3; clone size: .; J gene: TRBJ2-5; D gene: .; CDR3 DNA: TGTGCCAGCAGCTTCACGGGACAAGAGACCCAGTACTTC; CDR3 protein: CASSFTGQETQYF
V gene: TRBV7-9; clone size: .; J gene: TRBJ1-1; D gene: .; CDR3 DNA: TGTGCCAGCAGCTTCCCCCCCAGGAACACTGAAGCTTTCTTT; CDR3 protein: CASSFPPRNTEAFF
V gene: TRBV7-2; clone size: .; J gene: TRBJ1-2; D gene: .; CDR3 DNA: TGTGCCAGCAGCCCTCCGGGGAGATCAGGATATGGCTACACCTTC; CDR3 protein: CASSPPGRSGYGYTF
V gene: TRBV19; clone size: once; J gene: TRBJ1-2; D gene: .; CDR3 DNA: TGTGCCAGTAGTACAGGGCAAACTAACTATGGCTACACCTTC; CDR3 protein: CASSTGQTNYGYTF
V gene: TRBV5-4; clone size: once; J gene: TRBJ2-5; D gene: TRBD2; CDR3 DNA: TGTGCCAGCAGCCCCTCGATAGCGGGGGGGCTGAAGACCCAGTACTTC; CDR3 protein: CASSPSIAGGLKTQYF
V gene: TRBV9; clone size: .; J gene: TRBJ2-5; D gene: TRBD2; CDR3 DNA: TGTGCCAGCAGTAGCGGGGCTGCGCGAGAGACCCAGTACTTC; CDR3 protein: CASSSGAARETQYF
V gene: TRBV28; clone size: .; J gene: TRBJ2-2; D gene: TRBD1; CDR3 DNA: TGTGCCAGCAGTTTCCGGGACAGGGTTGCCGGGGAGCTGTTTTTT; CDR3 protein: CASSFRDRVAGELFF
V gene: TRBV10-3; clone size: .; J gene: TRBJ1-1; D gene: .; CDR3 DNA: TGTGCCATCAGTGAGTTTAGGGGTTTGGGGGGGCGCGACACTGAAGCTTTCTTT; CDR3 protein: CAISEFRGLGGRDTEAFF
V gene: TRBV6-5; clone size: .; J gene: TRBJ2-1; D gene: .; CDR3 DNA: TGTGCCAGCAGTTACTGGCAGGGTAGTGAGCAGTTCTTC; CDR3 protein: CASSYWQGSEQFF
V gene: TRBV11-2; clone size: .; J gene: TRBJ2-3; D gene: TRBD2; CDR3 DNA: TGTGCCAGCAGCTTCAACCGACTAGCGGTGATCACAGATACGCAGTATTTT; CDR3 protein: CASSFNRLAVITDTQYF
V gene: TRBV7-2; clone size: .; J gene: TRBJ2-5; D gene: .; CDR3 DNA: TGTGCTAGCAGCTCAACTTGGGGGGGGACACAAGAGACCCAGTACTTC; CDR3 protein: CASSSTWGGTQETQYF
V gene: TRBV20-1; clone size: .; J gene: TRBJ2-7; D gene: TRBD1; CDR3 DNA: TGCAGTGCTAGCGTGACAGGGGCGCTTTACTTC; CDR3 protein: CSASVTGALYF
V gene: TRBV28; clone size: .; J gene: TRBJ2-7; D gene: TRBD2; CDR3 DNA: TGTGCCAGCAGTTCCCGACGTAGCGGGAGTCTTCGACGCGAGCAGTACTTC; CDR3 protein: CASSSRRSGSLRREQYF
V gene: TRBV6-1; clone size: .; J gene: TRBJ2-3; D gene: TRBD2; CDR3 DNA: TGTGCCAGCAGTGCATCACTAGCGGGAGGTTTAGATACGCAGTATTTT; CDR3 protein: CASSASLAGGLDTQYF
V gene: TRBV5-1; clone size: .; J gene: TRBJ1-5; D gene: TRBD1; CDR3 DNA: TGCGCCAGCAGCTTGAGTGGGACAGGGGGTCAGCCCCAGCATTTT; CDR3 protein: CASSLSGTGGQPQHF
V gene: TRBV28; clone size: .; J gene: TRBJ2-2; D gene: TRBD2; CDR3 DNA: TGTGCCAGCAGTCCCGACTGGCGGGAGACCGGGGAGCTGTTTTTT; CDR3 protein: CASSPDWRETGELFF
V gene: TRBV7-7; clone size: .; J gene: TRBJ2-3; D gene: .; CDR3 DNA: TGTGCTAGCAGCTTAAGCGGGCGGACGGATACGCAGTATTTT; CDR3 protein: CASSLSGRTDTQYF
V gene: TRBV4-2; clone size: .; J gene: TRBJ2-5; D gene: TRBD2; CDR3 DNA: TGTGCCAGCAGCCGAGGGACTAGCGGGAGAATACAAGAGACCCAGTACTTC; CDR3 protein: CASSRGTSGRIQETQYF
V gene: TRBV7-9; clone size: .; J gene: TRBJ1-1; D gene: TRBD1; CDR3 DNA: TGTGCCAGCAGTCTCCGTTCGGGACAGGGGAACACTGAAGCTTTCTTT; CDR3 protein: CASSLRSGQGNTEAFF
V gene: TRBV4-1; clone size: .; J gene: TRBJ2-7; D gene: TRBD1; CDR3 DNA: TGCGCCAGCAGCCAGGGATTACAGGGGGTCACCTACGAGCAGTACTTC; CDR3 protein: CASSQGLQGVTYEQYF
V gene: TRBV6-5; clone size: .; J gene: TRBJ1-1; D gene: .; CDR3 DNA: TGTGCCAGCAGTTACCTCACTGAAGCTTTCTTT; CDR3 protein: CASSYLTEAFF
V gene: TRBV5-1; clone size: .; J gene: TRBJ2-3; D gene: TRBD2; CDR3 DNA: TGCGCCAGCAGCCTAATAGCGGGAAGCACAGATACGCAGTATTTT; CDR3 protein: CASSLIAGSTDTQYF
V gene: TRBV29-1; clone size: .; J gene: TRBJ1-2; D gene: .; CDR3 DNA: TGCAGCGTTGAAGACAGCGGGTTAAGAGGCTACACCTTC; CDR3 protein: CSVEDSGLRGYTF
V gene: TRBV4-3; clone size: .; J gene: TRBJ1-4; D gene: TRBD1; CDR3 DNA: TGCGCCAGCAGCCACCGGGACAGGGATGAAAAACTGTTTTTT; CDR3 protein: CASSHRDRDEKLFF
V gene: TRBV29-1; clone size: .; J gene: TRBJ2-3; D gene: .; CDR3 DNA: TGCAGCGACAGAACAGGGAGAGATACGCAGTATTTT; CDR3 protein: CSDRTGRDTQYF
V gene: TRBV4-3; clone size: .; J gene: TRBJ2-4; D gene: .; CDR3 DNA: TGCGCCAGCAGCCTGGCAGCGATAGCCAAAAACATTCAGTACTTC; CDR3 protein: CASSLAAIAKNIQYF
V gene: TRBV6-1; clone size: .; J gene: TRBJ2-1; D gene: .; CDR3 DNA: TGTGCCAGCAGTGAACGGAAGCAGGCCTACAATGAGCAGTTCTTC; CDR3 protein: CASSERKQAYNEQFF
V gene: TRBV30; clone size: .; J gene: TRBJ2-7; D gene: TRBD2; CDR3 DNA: TGTGCCCTCGGGGGGGCCTACGAGCAGTACTTC; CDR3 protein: CALGGAYEQYF
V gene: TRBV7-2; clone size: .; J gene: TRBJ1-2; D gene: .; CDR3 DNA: TGTGCCAGCAGCCCCCGCGCCGCTCCTTTGGGCTACACCTTC; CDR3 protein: CASSPRAAPLGYTF
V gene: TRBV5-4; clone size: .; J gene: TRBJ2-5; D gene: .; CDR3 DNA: TGTGCCAGCAGCTTGGATCCAGGGGCCGTTGGAGAGACCCAGTACTTC; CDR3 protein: CASSLDPGAVGETQYF
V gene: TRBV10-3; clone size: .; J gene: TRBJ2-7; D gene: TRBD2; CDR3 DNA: TGTGCCATCAGTGGGGGACTAGCGGGATACTCCTACGAGCAGTACTTC; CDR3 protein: CAISGGLAGYSYEQYF
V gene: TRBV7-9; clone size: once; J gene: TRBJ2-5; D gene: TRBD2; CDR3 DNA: TGTGCCAGCAGCCCCGTGGGGCAGCGGGGCGGGACCCAGTACTTC; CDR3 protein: CASSPVGQRGGTQYF
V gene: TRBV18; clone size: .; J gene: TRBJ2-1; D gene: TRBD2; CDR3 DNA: TGTGCCAGCTCATCAATCGGGACTAGCGGGAGCGATGAGCAGTTCTTC; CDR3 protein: CASSSIGTSGSDEQFF
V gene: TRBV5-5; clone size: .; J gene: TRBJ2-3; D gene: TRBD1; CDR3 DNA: TGTGCCAGCAGCCCATATTTCCGGGACAGACTTAGCACAGATACGCAGTATTTT; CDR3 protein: CASSPYFRDRLSTDTQYF
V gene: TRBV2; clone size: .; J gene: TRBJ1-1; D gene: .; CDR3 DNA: TGTGCCAGCAGTACTCATAGGACAGCTAACACTGAAGCTTTCTTT; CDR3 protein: CASSTHRTANTEAFF
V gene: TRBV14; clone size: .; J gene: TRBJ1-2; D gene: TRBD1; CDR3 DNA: TGTGCCAGCAGCCAAGCTTACAGGGGGCTCGGCTACACCTTC; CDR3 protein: CASSQAYRGLGYTF